This T cell receptor beta chain was retrieved from a study of T cells in women clearing cervical HPV infection. Study information: Controls gave blood once infection was undetectable; cases at lesion identification.

Sequenced by immunoSEQ multiplex PCR; TCRdb stores in-frame clones only, minus some. The table for this sample gives approximately 41,000 clones. CDR3 length: 14 amino acids. CDR1 and CDR2 from the germline V gene are SGHVS and FNYEAQ. The V gene end was trimmed by 4 bases and the J gene end by 5 bases; junction bases not matched to a gene: 6. With respect to this clone: Read data end 3 residues before the CDR3 end; the end is taken from the germline J gene.

The V call is TRBV7-6, the J call TRBJ2-5, with 8 bases fitting TRBD1. Material for sequencing was blood buffy coat. The clonotype comes from a woman aged 18 to 75 with a cervical HPV16 infection that either progressed to CIN3+ or cleared (not recorded which). The CDR3 sequence is CASSSRDRMETQYF. CDR3 bases read: TGTGCCAGCAGCTCACGGGACAGGATGGAGACC.